This T cell receptor beta chain appears in the sequencing data of a study of a mutant IDH1 vaccine in newly diagnosed glioma. Overall study context: Receipt of radiotherapy, temozolomide, or both preceded the study, and most received both.

The data were produced by immunoSEQ multiplex PCR, yet TCRdb's version contains in-frame clones alone and is incomplete. The data contain around 64,000 clones, approximately 82% of them seen just once; the ten biggest clones take up approximately 4.3%. There are 15 residues in the CDR3. Germline CDR1 reads MNHEY; CDR2 reads SVGAGI. V was pared by 3 bases and J by 2 bases, with 4 bases of the junction left unmatched. General study results and limits: Pseudoprogression seemed unlinked to shifts in top peripheral T cell clonotypes.

With respect to this clone: Its antigen is not identified.

As for time point: baseline, week 1 (first vaccination visit). Described treatment: pre-vaccination baseline after standard-of-care therapy. The specimen comprised peripheral blood mononuclear cells (PBMCs), sampled from a glioma patient treated with radiotherapy, temozolomide or both. The chain joins TRBV6-5 to TRBJ2-3, with TRBD1 matching over 8 bases. The sequence came from a woman between 18 and 29 years old with glioma. Some clones in this sample may be carry-over from other donors' samples. CDR3 sequence reads: CASSYQGANTDTQYF. CDR3 nucleotides: TGTGCCAGCAGTTATCAGGGGGCGAACACAGATACGCAGTATTTT.